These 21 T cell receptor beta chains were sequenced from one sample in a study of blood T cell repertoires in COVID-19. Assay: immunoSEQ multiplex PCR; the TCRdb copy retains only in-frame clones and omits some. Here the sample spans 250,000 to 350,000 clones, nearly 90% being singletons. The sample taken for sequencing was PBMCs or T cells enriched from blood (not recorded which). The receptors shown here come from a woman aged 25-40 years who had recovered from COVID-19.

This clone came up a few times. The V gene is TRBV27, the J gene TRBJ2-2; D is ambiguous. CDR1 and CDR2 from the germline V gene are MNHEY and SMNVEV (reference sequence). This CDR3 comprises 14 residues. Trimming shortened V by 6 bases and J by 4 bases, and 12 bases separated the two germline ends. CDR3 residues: CASSPRQTTGELFF. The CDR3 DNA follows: TGTGCCAGCAGCCCGAGACAAACCACCGGGGAGCTGTTTTTT.

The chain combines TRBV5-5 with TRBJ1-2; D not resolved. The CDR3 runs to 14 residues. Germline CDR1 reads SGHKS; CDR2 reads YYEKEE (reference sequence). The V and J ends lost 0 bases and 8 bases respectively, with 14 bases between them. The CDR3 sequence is CASSLGPSGGGYTF. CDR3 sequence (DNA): TGTGCCAGCAGCTTGGGGCCGTCAGGCGGGGGCTACACCTTC.

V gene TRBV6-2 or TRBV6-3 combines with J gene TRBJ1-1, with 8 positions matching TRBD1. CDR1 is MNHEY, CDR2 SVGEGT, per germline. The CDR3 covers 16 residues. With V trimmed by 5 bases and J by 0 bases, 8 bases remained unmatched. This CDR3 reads CASSILRTGMNTEAFF. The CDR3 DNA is TGTGCCAGCAGTATCCTGAGGACAGGGATGAACACTGAAGCTTTCTTT.

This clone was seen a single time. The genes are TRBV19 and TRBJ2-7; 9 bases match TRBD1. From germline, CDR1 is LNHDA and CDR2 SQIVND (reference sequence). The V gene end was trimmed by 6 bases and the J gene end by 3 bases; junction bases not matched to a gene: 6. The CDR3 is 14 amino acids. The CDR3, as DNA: TGTGCCAGTAGAGCCGGGACAGGGATCTACGAGCAGTACTTC. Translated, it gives CASRAGTGIYEQYF.

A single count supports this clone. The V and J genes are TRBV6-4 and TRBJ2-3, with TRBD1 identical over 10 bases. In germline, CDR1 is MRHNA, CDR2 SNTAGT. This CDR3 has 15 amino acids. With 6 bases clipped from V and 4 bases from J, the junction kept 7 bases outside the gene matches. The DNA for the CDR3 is TGTGCCAGCAGGGGGACAGGGGAGGGTGCAGATACGCAGTATTTT. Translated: CASRGTGEGADTQYF.

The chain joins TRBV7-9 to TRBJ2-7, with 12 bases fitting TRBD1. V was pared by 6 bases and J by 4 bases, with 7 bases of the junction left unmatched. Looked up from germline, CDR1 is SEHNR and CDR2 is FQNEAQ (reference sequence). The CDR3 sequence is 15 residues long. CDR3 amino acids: CASSLPGQGAYEQYF. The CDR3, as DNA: TGTGCCAGCAGTTTACCGGGACAGGGGGCTTACGAGCAGTACTTC.

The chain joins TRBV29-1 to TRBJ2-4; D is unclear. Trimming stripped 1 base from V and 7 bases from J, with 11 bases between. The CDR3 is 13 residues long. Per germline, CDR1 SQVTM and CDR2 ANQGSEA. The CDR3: CSVEGRFGNIQYF. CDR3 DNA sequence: TGCAGCGTTGAAGGGCGGTTCGGTAACATTCAGTACTTC.

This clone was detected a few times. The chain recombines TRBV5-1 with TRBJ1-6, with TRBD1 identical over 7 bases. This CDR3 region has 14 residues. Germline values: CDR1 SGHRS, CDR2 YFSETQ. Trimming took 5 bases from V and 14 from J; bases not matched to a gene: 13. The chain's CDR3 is CASRADGDSKTLHF. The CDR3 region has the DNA TGCGCCAGCAGGGCGGACGGGGACAGCAAGACCCTCCACTTT. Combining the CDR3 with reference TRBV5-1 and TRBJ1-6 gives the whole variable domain KAGVTQTPRYLIKTRGQQVTLSCSPISGHRSVSWYQQTPGQGLQFLFEYFSETQRNKGNFPGRFSGRQFSNSRSEMNVSTLELGDSALYLCASRADGDSKTLHFGNGTRLTVT.

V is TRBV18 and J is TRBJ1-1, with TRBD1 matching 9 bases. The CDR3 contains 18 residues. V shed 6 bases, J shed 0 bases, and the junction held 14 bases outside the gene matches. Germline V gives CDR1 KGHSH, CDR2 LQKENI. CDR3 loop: CASSQRGDRGTMNTEAFF. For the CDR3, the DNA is TGTGCCAGCTCCCAAAGGGGAGACAGGGGGACAATGAACACTGAAGCTTTCTTT.

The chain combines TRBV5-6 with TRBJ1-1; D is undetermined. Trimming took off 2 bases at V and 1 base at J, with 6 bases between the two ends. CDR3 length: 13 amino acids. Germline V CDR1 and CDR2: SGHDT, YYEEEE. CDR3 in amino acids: CASSFYRNTEAFF. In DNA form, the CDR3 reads TGTGCCAGCAGCTTCTACAGGAACACTGAAGCTTTCTTT.

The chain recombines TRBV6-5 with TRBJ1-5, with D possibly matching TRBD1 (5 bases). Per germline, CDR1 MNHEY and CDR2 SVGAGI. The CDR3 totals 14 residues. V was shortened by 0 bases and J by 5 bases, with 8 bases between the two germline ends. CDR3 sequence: CASSYSRVHQPQHF. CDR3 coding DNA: TGTGCCAGCAGTTACTCCAGGGTCCATCAGCCCCAGCATTTT.

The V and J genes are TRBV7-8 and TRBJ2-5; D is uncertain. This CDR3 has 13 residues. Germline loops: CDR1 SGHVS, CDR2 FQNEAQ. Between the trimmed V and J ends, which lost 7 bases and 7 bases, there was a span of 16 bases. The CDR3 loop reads CASITERFGTQYF. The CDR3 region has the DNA TGTGCCAGCATCACGGAGCGATTCGGGACCCAGTACTTC.

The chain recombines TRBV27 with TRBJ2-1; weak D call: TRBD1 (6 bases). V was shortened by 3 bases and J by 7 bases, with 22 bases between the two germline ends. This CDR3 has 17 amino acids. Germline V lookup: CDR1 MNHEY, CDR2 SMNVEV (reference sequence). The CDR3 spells CASSFFGWGRGENEQFF. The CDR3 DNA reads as TGTGCCAGCAGTTTTTTTGGTTGGGGCAGGGGAGAGAATGAGCAGTTCTTC.

For the CDR3, the DNA is TGCGCCAGCAGGCGGGAGAGGCTAGACTACAATGAGCAGTTCTTC. This gives the protein CASRRERLDYNEQFF. The rearrangement links TRBV5-1 to TRBJ2-1; 7 nucleotides align to TRBD2. V was pared by 5 bases and J by 3 bases, with 8 bases of the junction left unmatched. CDR1 is SGHRS, CDR2 YFSETQ, per germline. The CDR3 has 15 residues.

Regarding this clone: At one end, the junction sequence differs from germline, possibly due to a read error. CDR3 nucleotides: TGTGCCAGCAGATTAGGGACAGGGAACACTGAAGCTTTCTTT. Translated, it gives CASRLGTGNTEAFF. The chain employs TRBV11-3 and TRBJ1-1; 8 nucleotides line up with TRBD1. CDR3 length equals 14 residues. Germline values: CDR1 SGHNT, CDR2 YENEEA.

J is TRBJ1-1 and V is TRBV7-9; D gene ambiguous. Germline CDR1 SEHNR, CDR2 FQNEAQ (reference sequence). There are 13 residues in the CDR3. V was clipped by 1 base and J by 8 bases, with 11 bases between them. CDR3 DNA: TGTGCCAGCAGCTTAGGCGGGCAGTGGGAAGCTTTCTTT. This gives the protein CASSLGGQWEAFF. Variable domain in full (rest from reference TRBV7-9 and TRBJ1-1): DTGVSQNPRHKITKRGQNVTFRCDPISEHNRLYWYRQTLGQGPEFLTYFQNEAQLEKSRLLSDRFSAERPKGSFSTLEIQRTEQGDSAMYLCASSLGGQWEAFFGQGTRLTVV.

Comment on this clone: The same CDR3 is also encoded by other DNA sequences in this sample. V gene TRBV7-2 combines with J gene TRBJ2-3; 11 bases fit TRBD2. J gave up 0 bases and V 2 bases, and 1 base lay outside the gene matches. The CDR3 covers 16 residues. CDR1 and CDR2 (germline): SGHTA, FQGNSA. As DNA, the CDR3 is TGTGCCAGCAGCTTATTAGCGGGGGGGAGCACAGATACGCAGTATTTT. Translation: CASSLLAGGSTDTQYF.

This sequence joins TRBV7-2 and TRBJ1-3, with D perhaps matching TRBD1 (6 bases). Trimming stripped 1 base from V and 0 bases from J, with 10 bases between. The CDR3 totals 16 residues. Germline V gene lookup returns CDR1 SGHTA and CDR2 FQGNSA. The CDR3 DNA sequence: TGTGCCAGCAGCTTAGGACGGGACATCTCTGGAAACACCATATATTTT. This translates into CASSLGRDISGNTIYF.

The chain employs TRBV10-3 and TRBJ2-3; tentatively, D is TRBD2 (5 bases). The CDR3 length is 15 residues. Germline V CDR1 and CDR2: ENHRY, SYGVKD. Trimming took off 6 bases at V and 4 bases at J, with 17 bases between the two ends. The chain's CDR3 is CAIRAGWESSDTQYF. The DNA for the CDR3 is TGTGCCATCAGGGCCGGGTGGGAGAGTTCAGATACGCAGTATTTT.

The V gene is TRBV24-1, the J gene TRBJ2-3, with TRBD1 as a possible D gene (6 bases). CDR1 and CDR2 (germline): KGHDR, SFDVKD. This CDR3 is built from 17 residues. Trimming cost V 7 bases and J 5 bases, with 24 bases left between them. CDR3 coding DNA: TGTGCCACCAGGGGACATGACCGGGTCCAGAGGGTAGATACGCAGTATTTT. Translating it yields CATRGHDRVQRVDTQYF.

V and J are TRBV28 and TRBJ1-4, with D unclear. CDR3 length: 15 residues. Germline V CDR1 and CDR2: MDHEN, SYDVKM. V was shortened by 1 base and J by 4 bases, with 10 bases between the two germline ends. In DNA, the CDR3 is TGTGCCAGCAGTTTATATGGGCAGCTTAATGAAAAACTGTTTTTT. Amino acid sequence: CASSLYGQLNEKLFF.